This T cell receptor beta chain was found in a study of cytomegalovirus exposure and HLA in healthy donors. Looking at the study overall: The same platform was used for the roughly 120 validation repertoires and the approximately 670 first-cohort repertoires, a later analysis reported. Study results and caveats: The study put under 200 TCR beta chains on its list as cytomegalovirus-associated.

Here immunoSEQ multiplex PCR was the method, and the copy in TCRdb shows in-frame clones only, minus some. The sample has some 210,000 clones; 83% are singletons. The CDR3 totals 14 residues. Germline CDR1 and CDR2: MNHNS and SASEGT. Trimming pared 5 bases from V and 5 bases from J, leaving 12 bases between. As for this clone: What it binds is unknown.

The source material was PBMCs. This sequence joins TRBV6-1 and TRBJ1-4, with D possibly matching TRBD1 (5 bases). The clonotype originates from a woman aged 18-29 years in good health and CMV-seronegative. CDR3 in amino acids: CASSLTVKNEKLFF. CDR3 in DNA: TGTGCCAGCAGTCTGACAGTTAAGAATGAAAAACTGTTTTTT.